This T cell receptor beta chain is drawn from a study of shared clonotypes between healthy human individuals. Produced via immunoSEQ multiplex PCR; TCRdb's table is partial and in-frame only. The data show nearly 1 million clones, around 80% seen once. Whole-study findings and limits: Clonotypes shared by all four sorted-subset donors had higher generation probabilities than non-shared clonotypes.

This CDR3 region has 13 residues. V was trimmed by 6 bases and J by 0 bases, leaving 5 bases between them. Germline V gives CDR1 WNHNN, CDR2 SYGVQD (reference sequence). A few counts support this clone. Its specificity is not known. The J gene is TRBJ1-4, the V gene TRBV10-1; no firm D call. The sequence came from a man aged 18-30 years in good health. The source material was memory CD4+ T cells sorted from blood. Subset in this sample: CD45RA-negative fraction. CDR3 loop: CASRYPTNEKLFF. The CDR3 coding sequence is TGCGCCAGCAGGTACCCAACTAATGAAAAACTGTTTTTT.